The 7 T cell receptor beta chains below were found in one sample sequenced in a study of blood T cell repertoires in COVID-19. Some clones are missing from TCRdb's copy, which holds only in-frame ones; the method was immunoSEQ multiplex PCR. The table records 150,000 to 190,000 clones, about nine tenths of them present only once. What was sequenced was peripheral blood. These receptors all stem from a woman aged 70 to 79 with acute or convalescent COVID-19.

The gene calls are TRBV7-9 and TRBJ2-1; 7 bases match TRBD2. V lost 1 base and J lost 2; bases outside the gene matches: 2. The germline V gene encodes CDR1 SEHNR and CDR2 FQNEAQ (reference sequence). The CDR3 is 15 amino acids. CDR3 nucleotides: TGTGCCAGCAGCTTAGGGCTAGCGGCCTACAATGAGCAGTTCTTC. Its translation is CASSLGLAAYNEQFF.

The rearrangement uses TRBV7-3 and TRBJ2-7; D is uncertain. V was clipped by 5 bases and J by 6 bases, with 11 bases between them. This CDR3 region has 12 residues. CDR1 SGHTA and CDR2 FQGTGA come from the germline V gene. For the CDR3, the DNA is TGTGCCAGCAGCCCACAGATCCCCGAGCAGTACTTC. As protein: CASSPQIPEQYF.

The chain is built from TRBV11-2 and TRBJ2-1; TRBD2 matches at 10 bases. The V segment lost 5 bases and the J segment 4 bases; nucleotides outside the gene matches: 14. This CDR3 spans 18 amino acids. Germline assignment: CDR1 SGHAT and CDR2 FQNNGV. CDR3 sequence: CASSRWGPPAGGYNEQFF. DNA of the CDR3: TGTGCCAGCAGCCGCTGGGGGCCGCCAGCGGGGGGGTACAATGAGCAGTTCTTC.

The chain recombines TRBV7-8 with TRBJ1-2, with D tentatively TRBD1 (5 bases). Trimming shortened V by 4 bases and J by 4 bases, and 16 bases separated the two germline ends. CDR3 length equals 15 residues. Germline V gene lookup returns CDR1 SGHVS and CDR2 FQNEAQ. CDR3 sequence: CASSSDGGRFYGYTF. The DNA of the CDR3 is TGTGCCAGCAGCTCCGACGGGGGTCGATTCTATGGCTACACCTTC.

This chain joins TRBV21-1 and TRBJ1-1; the D call TRBD1 from the table was never checked on the DNA. TRBV21-1 counts as a pseudogene. This CDR3 is built from 15 residues. In nucleotides, the CDR3 is TGTGCCAGCAGCTCCCGAGAAGATCAGGACACTGAAGCTTTCTTT. It encodes CASSSREDQDTEAFF.

The CDR3 spells CAWIAGATSNSPLHF. As DNA, the CDR3 is TGTGCCTGGATAGCAGGGGCCACAAGCAATTCACCCCTCCACTTT. V usage is TRBV30 and J usage is TRBJ1-6, with D perhaps TRBD1 (6 bases). The CDR3 runs 15 residues. Trimming pared 4 bases from V and 7 bases from J, leaving 17 bases between. Germline values: CDR1 GTSNPN, CDR2 SVGIG (reference sequence).

This clone was seen a single time. The chain links TRBV2 to TRBJ2-3; D is unresolved. V lost 6 bases and J lost 4, with 8 bases in between. Per the germline V gene, CDR1 is SNHLY and CDR2 is FYNNEI. CDR3 length: 12 residues. CDR3 region: CASRPSPDTQYF. The CDR3 DNA sequence: TGTGCCAGCAGACCGAGTCCAGATACGCAGTATTTT.